Following are 31 T cell receptor beta chains from one sample sequenced in a study of T cell changes during pregnancy in multiple sclerosis. TCRdb's copy holds only in-frame clones and misses some; the assay was immunoSEQ multiplex PCR. The table has 70,000 to 95,000 clones, roughly 93% seen once. The sequences come from peripheral blood, collected in the third trimester of pregnancy. The receptor set was obtained from a female donor with multiple sclerosis, enrolled in a pregnancy study.

The J gene is TRBJ1-5, the V gene TRBV6-7; D unresolved. Being an ORF, TRBV6-7 has a function that is uncertain. CDR3 length equals 14 residues. Trimming pared 0 bases from V and 7 bases from J, leaving 10 bases between. CDR3 in DNA: TGTGCCAGCAGTTACTCGATCGGGAGGCAGCCCCAGCATTTT. Its protein product is CASSYSIGRQPQHF.

The genes are TRBV28 and TRBJ1-5; 9 bases map to TRBD1. The V gene's germline CDR1 is MDHEN and CDR2 SYDVKM. This CDR3 is 16 amino acids long. Germline trimming cut 2 bases from V and 3 bases from J; bases unmatched to any gene: 5. CDR3: CASSLPGQGNNQPQHF. CDR3 bases: TGTGCCAGCAGTTTACCAGGACAGGGGAACAATCAGCCCCAGCATTTT.

The V and J genes are TRBV29-1 and TRBJ2-3; 7 bases agree with TRBD2. CDR3 length: 14 residues. The V and J ends lost 4 bases and 7 bases, in that order; junction bases with no gene match: 11. Germline CDR1 is SQVTM and CDR2 is ANQGSEA. The CDR3 DNA is TGCAGCGTTGTCCACCCCCTAGCGGAGAATACGCAGTATTTT. As protein: CSVVHPLAENTQYF.

The chain is built from TRBV5-1 and TRBJ2-3; D remains unclear. Deletions cut 0 bases from V and 2 bases from J, with 10 bases between. The CDR3 spans 15 residues. The V gene's germline CDR1 is SGHRS and CDR2 YFSETQ. CDR3 bases: TGCGCCAGCAGCTTGGCGTCCCTAAACACAGATACGCAGTATTTT. Translating it yields CASSLASLNTDTQYF.

This clone was detected once. This chain uses TRBV19 with TRBJ2-3; TRBD1 agrees at 8 bases. V lost 7 bases and J lost 6; bases outside the gene matches: 9. This CDR3 is 14 amino acids long. Germline CDR1 LNHDA, CDR2 SQIVND (reference sequence). The CDR3 here is CASTEEDREDTQYF. CDR3 bases: TGTGCCAGTACAGAGGAGGACAGGGAGGATACGCAGTATTTT.

V is TRBV7-2 and J is TRBJ2-7, with 7 bases aligning to TRBD2. V gave up 5 bases and J gave up 2 bases; unmatched junction bases: 6. Germline CDR1 and CDR2: SGHTA and FQGNSA. The CDR3 has 14 amino acids. The CDR3 DNA follows: TGTGCCAGCAGCCCTTGGGGGGGGGCCTACGAGCAGTACTTC. It yields the protein CASSPWGGAYEQYF.

V gene TRBV7-8 combines with J gene TRBJ2-3; TRBD2 matches at 7 bases. After removal of 7 bases from V and 2 bases from J, the junction contained 6 bases not matched to a gene. The germline gives CDR1 SGHVS, CDR2 FQNEAQ. The CDR3 loop spans 14 amino acids. The CDR3 loop is CASIGLDNTDTQYF. In nucleotides, the CDR3 is TGTGCCAGCATCGGACTAGACAACACAGATACGCAGTATTTT. Variable domain in full (rest from reference TRBV7-8 and TRBJ2-3): GAGVSQSPRYKVAKRGQDVALRCDPISGHVSLFWYQQALGQGPEFLTYFQNEAQLDKSGLPSDRFFAERPEGSVSTLKIQRTQQEDSAVYLCASIGLDNTDTQYFGPGTRLTVL.

This rearrangement joins TRBV7-8 to TRBJ1-5, with 8 bases that match TRBD1. Unmatched junction bases numbered 9, after V lost 5 bases and J lost 0 bases. CDR3 length equals 17 residues. Germline V gene lookup returns CDR1 SGHVS and CDR2 FQNEAQ. CDR3 sequence reads: CASSPTGALDSNQPQHF. The CDR3 DNA reads as TGTGCCAGCAGCCCGACAGGGGCCCTAGATAGCAATCAGCCCCAGCATTTT.

V usage is TRBV28 and J usage is TRBJ2-1; D unclear. The germline V gene encodes CDR1 MDHEN and CDR2 SYDVKM. CDR3 length equals 14 residues. The V and J ends lost 4 bases and 5 bases respectively, with 12 bases between them. The CDR3 region has the DNA TGTGCCAGCAGTTGGGTGGCGGCCAACAATGAGCAGTTCTTC. This sequence encodes CASSWVAANNEQFF.

J is TRBJ2-3 and V is TRBV7-8, with 11 bases fitting TRBD1. The CDR3 contains 16 residues. The V segment lost 5 bases and the J segment 2 bases; nucleotides outside the gene matches: 6. Per the germline V gene, CDR1 is SGHVS and CDR2 is FQNEAQ. The CDR3 reads CASSLRTGGSTDTQYF. CDR3 nucleotides: TGTGCCAGCAGCCTGAGGACAGGGGGCTCCACAGATACGCAGTATTTT.

This chain uses TRBV4-1 with TRBJ1-2, with 9 bases aligning to TRBD1. CDR1 is MGHRA and CDR2 is YSYEKL in the germline V gene. Germline trimming cut 1 base from V and 0 bases from J; bases unmatched to any gene: 3. The CDR3 covers 16 residues. The CDR3 loop reads CASSQGDRASNYGYTF. Written as DNA, the CDR3 is TGCGCCAGCAGCCAAGGGGACAGGGCCTCTAACTATGGCTACACCTTC.

The V call is TRBV7-9, the J call TRBJ1-5; 9 positions agree with TRBD1. Germline V CDR1 and CDR2: SEHNR, FQNEAQ (reference sequence). V trimming: 6 bases; J trimming: 6 bases; junction bases outside the gene matches: 3. This CDR3 is 13 amino acids long. CDR3 DNA: TGTGCCAGCAGACGACAGGGGGGTCAGCCCCAGCATTTT. Translation: CASRRQGGQPQHF.

V and J are TRBV6-5 and TRBJ2-1; a weak D match, TRBD2 (5 bases). V lost 0 bases and J lost 10, with 19 bases in between. The germline V gene has CDR1 MNHEY and CDR2 SVGAGI. This CDR3 contains 16 residues. The CDR3 here is CASSYSTGSAGGEQFF. In DNA form, the CDR3 reads TGTGCCAGCAGTTACTCGACGGGTAGCGCCGGTGGGGAGCAGTTCTTC.

The chain recombines TRBV7-9 with TRBJ1-4; D is perhaps TRBD1 (5 bases). V was shortened by 0 bases and J by 4 bases, with 9 bases between the two germline ends. CDR1 is SEHNR, CDR2 FQNEAQ, per germline (reference sequence). The CDR3 is 15 amino acids. The CDR3 is CASSLATAYNEKLFF. CDR3 bases: TGTGCCAGCAGCTTAGCGACAGCTTATAATGAAAAACTGTTTTTT.

The chain combines TRBV5-1 with TRBJ2-7; D is possibly TRBD1 (5 bases). Germline V gives CDR1 SGHRS, CDR2 YFSETQ. This CDR3 has 13 residues. The V end was cut by 3 bases, the J end by 2 bases, with 9 bases between. DNA of the CDR3: TGCGCCAGCAGCTCAGGGCTCGCCTACGAGCAGTACTTC. It encodes CASSSGLAYEQYF.

The rearrangement uses TRBV11-3 and TRBJ1-1, with D perhaps matching TRBD1 (6 bases). The CDR3 is made up of 14 amino acids. Between the trimmed V and J ends, which lost 1 base and 6 bases, there was a span of 12 bases. Germline V gives CDR1 SGHNT, CDR2 YENEEA. The chain's CDR3 is CASSLGGGIAEAFF. CDR3 sequence (DNA): TGTGCCAGCAGCTTAGGAGGGGGAATCGCTGAAGCTTTCTTT.

V usage is TRBV9 and J usage is TRBJ2-1; perhaps TRBD1 as D (5 bases). The germline V gene has CDR1 SGDLS and CDR2 YYNGEE. V was trimmed by 0 bases and J by 3 bases, leaving 10 bases between them. CDR3 length equals 15 residues. The CDR3 is CASSVAGASYNEQFF. In DNA, the CDR3 is TGTGCCAGCAGCGTAGCTGGGGCTAGCTACAATGAGCAGTTCTTC.

V gene TRBV25-1 combines with J gene TRBJ1-1; 8 bases fit TRBD1. The J segment lost 4 bases and the V segment lost 4 bases, leaving 5 bases of the junction unmatched. The length of the CDR3 is 14 residues. CDR1 and CDR2 (germline): MGHDK, SYGVNS. CDR3 residues: CASSVRQGTTEAFF. CDR3 DNA sequence: TGTGCCAGCAGTGTCCGACAGGGGACCACTGAAGCTTTCTTT.

This clone was recorded only once. V and J are TRBV4-3 and TRBJ2-7; D is perhaps TRBD2 (6 bases). Trimming left V 1 base short and J 4 bases short, with 14 bases between. Germline CDR1 LGHNA, CDR2 YSLEER. CDR3 length equals 15 residues. The CDR3 sequence: CASSQAGGLSYEQYF. In nucleotides, the CDR3 is TGCGCCAGCAGCCAAGCTGGGGGACTGTCTTACGAGCAGTACTTC.

The rearrangement links TRBV19 to TRBJ2-2, with D perhaps TRBD1 (6 bases). The germline V and J ends were trimmed by 3 bases and 1 base, with 6 bases remaining between them. The CDR3 loop spans 14 amino acids. CDR1 LNHDA and CDR2 SQIVND come from the germline V gene (reference sequence). This chain's CDR3 is CASSMGQNTGELFF. DNA of the CDR3: TGTGCCAGTAGTATGGGACAGAACACCGGGGAGCTGTTTTTT.

The gene calls are TRBV6-1 and TRBJ2-7, with D hard to call. This CDR3 has 13 residues. V lost 4 bases and J 5 bases, leaving 12 bases between the germline ends. Germline CDR1 MNHNS, CDR2 SASEGT. The CDR3 spells CASSVLIPDEQYF. The CDR3 DNA sequence: TGTGCCAGCAGTGTACTAATACCTGACGAGCAGTACTTC.

The chain joins TRBV7-6 to TRBJ2-7, with 16 nucleotides matching TRBD2. The CDR3 covers 16 residues. Germline values: CDR1 SGHVS, CDR2 FNYEAQ. V lost 5 bases, J lost 3 bases, and 4 bases stayed unmatched. The DNA of the CDR3 is TGTGCCAGCAGCCCGGGGACTAGCGGGGGGGGCTACGAGCAGTACTTC. Its translation: CASSPGTSGGGYEQYF.

The V gene is TRBV7-9, the J gene TRBJ1-6, with TRBD1 matching 7 bases. The length of the CDR3 is 15 residues. V lost 7 bases, J lost 5 bases, and 8 bases stayed unmatched. Germline V CDR1 and CDR2: SEHNR, FQNEAQ (reference sequence). The CDR3 region is CASTTRGQNNSPLHF. Here the CDR3 DNA reads TGTGCCAGCACCACACGGGGACAGAATAATTCACCCCTCCACTTT.

This chain links TRBV11-2 with TRBJ2-2; 9 bases match TRBD1. The CDR3 consists of 15 residues. Trimming cost V 3 bases and J 4 bases; bases outside gene matches: 3. CDR1 is SGHAT, CDR2 FQNNGV, per germline. The CDR3 bases are TGTGCCAGCAGCTTGGGACAGGGATTCACCGGGGAGCTGTTTTTT. This translates into CASSLGQGFTGELFF.

This clone has a single count. The chain couples TRBV7-9 to TRBJ1-3, with D perhaps matching TRBD1 (6 bases). V gave up 5 bases and J gave up 1 base, with 9 bases separating them. The CDR3 has 14 residues. Germline V gene data show CDR1 as SEHNR and CDR2 as FQNEAQ (reference sequence). The CDR3 nucleotides are TGTGCCAGCAGCGCCGGGACATCTGGAAACACCATATATTTT. This encodes CASSAGTSGNTIYF.

This clone has a single count. This chain links TRBV27 with TRBJ2-7; D possibly corresponds to TRBD1 (5 bases). V was cut by 5 bases and J by 7 bases, with 12 bases left in between. CDR3 length equals 12 residues. The germline CDR1 and CDR2 sequences are MNHEY and SMNVEV (reference sequence). For the CDR3, the DNA is TGTGCCAGCAGTGGGGCCACTTTGGAGCAGTACTTC. Its protein is CASSGATLEQYF.

This clone was detected once. The V gene is TRBV9, the J gene TRBJ2-7; 12 bases match TRBD2. The V gene end was trimmed by 0 bases and the J gene end by 7 bases; junction bases not matched to a gene: 2. CDR1 is SGDLS and CDR2 is YYNGEE in the germline V gene. CDR3 length: 14 amino acids. The CDR3 DNA sequence: TGTGCCAGCAGCGTAGGACTAGCGGGAGTTGAGCAGTACTTC. Protein sequence: CASSVGLAGVEQYF.

This clone was detected a few times. The CDR3 protein is CASSAGGPGDTQYF. CDR3 DNA sequence: TGTGCCAGCAGTGCGGGAGGGCCAGGGGATACGCAGTATTTT. The chain couples TRBV6-4 to TRBJ2-3; 8 nucleotides match TRBD2. J was trimmed by 6 bases and V by 4 bases; bases with no gene match: 6. The CDR3 extends over 14 amino acids. CDR1 is MRHNA and CDR2 is SNTAGT in the germline V gene.

The rearrangement uses TRBV7-3 and TRBJ2-2, with D tentatively TRBD2 (6 bases). Germline V gene sequence: CDR1 SGHTA, CDR2 FQGTGA. Trimming left V 5 bases short and J 7 bases short, with 17 bases between. The CDR3 spans 15 residues. The CDR3 nucleotides read TGTGCCAGCAGCCGCGGGACGGCTCGCGGCGGGGAGCTGTTTTTT. Encoded protein: CASSRGTARGGELFF.

V gene TRBV19 combines with J gene TRBJ1-1; 7 positions match TRBD1. CDR3 length: 14 amino acids. The V gene's germline CDR1 is LNHDA and CDR2 SQIVND (reference sequence). Trimming removed 10 bases from V and 1 base from J; junction bases left unmatched: 9. CDR3 bases: TGTGCCACGCTACAGGGGACGGCGAACACTGAAGCTTTCTTT. Protein: CATLQGTANTEAFF. The variable domain in full, with the rest retrieved from reference TRBV19 and TRBJ1-1, is DGGITQSPKYLFRKEGQNVTLSCEQNLNHDAMYWYRQDPGQGLRLIYYSQIVNDFQKGDIAEGYSVSREKKESFPLTVTSAQKNPTAFYLCATLQGTANTEAFFGQGTRLTVV.

The gene calls are TRBV7-8 and TRBJ1-2, with 12 positions matching TRBD1. Trimming removed 1 base from V and 3 bases from J; junction bases left unmatched: 3. The CDR3 has 16 amino acids. Germline CDR1 and CDR2: SGHVS and FQNEAQ. The CDR3 protein is CASSLGDRGPDYGYTF. DNA for the CDR3: TGTGCCAGCAGCTTAGGGGACAGGGGGCCTGACTATGGCTACACCTTC.